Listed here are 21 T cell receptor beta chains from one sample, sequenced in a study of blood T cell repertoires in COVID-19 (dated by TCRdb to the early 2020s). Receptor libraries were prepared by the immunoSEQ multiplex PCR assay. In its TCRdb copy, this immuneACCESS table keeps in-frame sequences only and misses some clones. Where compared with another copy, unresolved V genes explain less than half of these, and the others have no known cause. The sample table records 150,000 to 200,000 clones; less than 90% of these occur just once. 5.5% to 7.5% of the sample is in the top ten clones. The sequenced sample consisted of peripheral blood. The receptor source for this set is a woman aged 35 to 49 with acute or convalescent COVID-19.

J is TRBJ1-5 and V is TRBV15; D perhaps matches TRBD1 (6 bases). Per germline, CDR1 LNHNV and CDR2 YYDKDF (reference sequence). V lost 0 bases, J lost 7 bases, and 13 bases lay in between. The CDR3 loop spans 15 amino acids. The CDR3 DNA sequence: TGTGCCACCAGCAGAGATCCCCAGGGACACCAGCCCCAGCATTTT. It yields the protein CATSRDPQGHQPQHF.

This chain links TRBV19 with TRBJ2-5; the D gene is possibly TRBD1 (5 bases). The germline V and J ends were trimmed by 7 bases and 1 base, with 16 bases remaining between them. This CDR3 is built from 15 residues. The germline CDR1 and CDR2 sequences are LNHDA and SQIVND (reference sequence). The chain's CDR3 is CASTKTLTAQETQYF. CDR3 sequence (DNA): TGTGCCAGTACCAAAACCTTGACAGCCCAAGAGACCCAGTACTTC.

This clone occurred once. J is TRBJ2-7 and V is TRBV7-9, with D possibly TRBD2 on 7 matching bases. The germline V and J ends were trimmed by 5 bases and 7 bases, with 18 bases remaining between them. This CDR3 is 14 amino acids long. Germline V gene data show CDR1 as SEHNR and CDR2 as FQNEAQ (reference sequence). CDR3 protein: CASSPPGGRFEQYF. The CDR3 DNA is TGTGCCAGCAGCCCCCCCGGGGGGCGCTTTGAGCAGTACTTC.

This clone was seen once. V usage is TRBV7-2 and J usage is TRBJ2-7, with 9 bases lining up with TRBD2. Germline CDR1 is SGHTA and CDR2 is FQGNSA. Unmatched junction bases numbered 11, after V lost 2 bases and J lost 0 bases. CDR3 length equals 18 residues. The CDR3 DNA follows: TGTGCCAGCAGCTTAAATAATTGGAAGACTAGCGGCTCCTACGAGCAGTACTTC. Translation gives CASSLNNWKTSGSYEQYF. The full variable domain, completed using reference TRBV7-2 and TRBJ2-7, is GAGVSQSPSNKVTEKGKDVELRCDPISGHTALYWYRQSLGQGLEFLIYFQGNSAPDKSGLPSDRFSAERTGGSVSTLTIQRTQQEDSAVYLCASSLNNWKTSGSYEQYFGPGTRLTVT.

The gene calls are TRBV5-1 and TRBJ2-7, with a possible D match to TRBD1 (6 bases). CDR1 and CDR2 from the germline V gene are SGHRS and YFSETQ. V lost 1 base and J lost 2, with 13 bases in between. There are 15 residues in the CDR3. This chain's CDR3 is CASSLSRRTAYEQYF. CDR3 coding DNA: TGCGCCAGCAGCTTGTCTCGGCGGACAGCCTACGAGCAGTACTTC. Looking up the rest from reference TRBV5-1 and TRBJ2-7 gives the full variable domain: KAGVTQTPRYLIKTRGQQVTLSCSPISGHRSVSWYQQTPGQGLQFLFEYFSETQRNKGNFPGRFSGRQFSNSRSEMNVSTLELGDSALYLCASSLSRRTAYEQYFGPGTRLTVT.

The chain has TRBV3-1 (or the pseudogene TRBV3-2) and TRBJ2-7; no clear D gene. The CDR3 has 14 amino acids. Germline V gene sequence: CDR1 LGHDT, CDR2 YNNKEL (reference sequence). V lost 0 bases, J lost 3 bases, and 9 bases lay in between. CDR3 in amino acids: CASSQEWQNYEQYF. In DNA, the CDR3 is TGTGCCAGCAGCCAAGAGTGGCAGAACTACGAGCAGTACTTC.

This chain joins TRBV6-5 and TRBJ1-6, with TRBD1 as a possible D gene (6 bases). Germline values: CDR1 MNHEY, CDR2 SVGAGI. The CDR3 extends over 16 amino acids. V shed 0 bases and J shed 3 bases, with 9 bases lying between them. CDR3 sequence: CASSYSKDSYNSPLHF. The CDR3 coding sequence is TGTGCCAGCAGTTACTCGAAGGACAGCTATAATTCACCCCTCCACTTT.

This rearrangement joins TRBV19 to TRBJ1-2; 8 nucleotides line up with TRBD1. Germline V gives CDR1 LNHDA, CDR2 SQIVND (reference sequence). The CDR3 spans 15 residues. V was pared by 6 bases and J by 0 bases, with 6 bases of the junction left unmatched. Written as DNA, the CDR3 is TGTGCCAGTAGGACAGGGGCGATGACTAACTATGGCTACACCTTC. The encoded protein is CASRTGAMTNYGYTF.

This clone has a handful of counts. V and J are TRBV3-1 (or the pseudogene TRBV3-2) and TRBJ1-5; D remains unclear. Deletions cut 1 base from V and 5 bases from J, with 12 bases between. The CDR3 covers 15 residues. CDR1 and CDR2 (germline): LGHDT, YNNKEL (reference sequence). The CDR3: CASSQGGDWDQPQHF. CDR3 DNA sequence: TGTGCCAGCAGCCAAGGCGGTGATTGGGATCAGCCCCAGCATTTT.

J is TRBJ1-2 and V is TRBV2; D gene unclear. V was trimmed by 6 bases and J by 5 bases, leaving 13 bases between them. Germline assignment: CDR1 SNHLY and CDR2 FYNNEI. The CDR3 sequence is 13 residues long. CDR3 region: CASRFSAGYGYTF. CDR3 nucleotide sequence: TGTGCCAGCAGGTTTAGTGCGGGTTATGGCTACACCTTC. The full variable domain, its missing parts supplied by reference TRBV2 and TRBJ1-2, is EPEVTQTPSHQVTQMGQEVILRCVPISNHLYFYWYRQILGQKVEFLVSFYNNEISEKSEIFDDQFSVERPDGSNFTLKIRSTKLEDSAMYFCASRFSAGYGYTFGSGTRLTVV.

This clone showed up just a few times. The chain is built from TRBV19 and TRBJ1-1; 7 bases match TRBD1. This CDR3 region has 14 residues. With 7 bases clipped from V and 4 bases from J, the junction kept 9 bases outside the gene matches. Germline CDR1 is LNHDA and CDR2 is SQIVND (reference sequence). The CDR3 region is CASNLQGRSTEAFF. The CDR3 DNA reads TGTGCCAGTAACCTACAGGGGAGGAGCACTGAAGCTTTCTTT. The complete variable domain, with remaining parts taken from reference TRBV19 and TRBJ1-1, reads DGGITQSPKYLFRKEGQNVTLSCEQNLNHDAMYWYRQDPGQGLRLIYYSQIVNDFQKGDIAEGYSVSREKKESFPLTVTSAQKNPTAFYLCASNLQGRSTEAFFGQGTRLTVV.

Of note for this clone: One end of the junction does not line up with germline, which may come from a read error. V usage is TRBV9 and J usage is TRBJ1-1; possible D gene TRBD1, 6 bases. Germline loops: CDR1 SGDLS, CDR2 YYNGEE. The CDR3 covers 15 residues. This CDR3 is CASSVDRDLNTEVFF. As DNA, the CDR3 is TGTGCCAGCAGCGTAGACAGGGACCTGAACACTGAAGTTTTCTTT.

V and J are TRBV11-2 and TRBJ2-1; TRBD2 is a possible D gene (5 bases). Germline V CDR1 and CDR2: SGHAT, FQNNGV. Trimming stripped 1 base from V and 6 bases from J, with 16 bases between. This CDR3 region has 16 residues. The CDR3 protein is CASSLASLGLANEQFF. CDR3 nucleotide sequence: TGTGCCAGCAGCTTAGCCTCTCTCGGACTGGCCAATGAGCAGTTCTTC.

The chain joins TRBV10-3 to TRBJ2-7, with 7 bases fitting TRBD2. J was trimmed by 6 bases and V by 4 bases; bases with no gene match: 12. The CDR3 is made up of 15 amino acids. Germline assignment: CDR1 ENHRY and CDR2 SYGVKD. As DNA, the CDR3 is TGTGCCATCAGTGTGGGGACTACGGACCTCGGCGAGCAGTACTTC. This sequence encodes CAISVGTTDLGEQYF.

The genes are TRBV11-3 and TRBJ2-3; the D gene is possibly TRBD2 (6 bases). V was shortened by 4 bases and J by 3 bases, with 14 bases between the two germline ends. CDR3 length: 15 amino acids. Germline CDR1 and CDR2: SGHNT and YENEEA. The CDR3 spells CASSYGSRITDTQYF. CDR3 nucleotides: TGTGCCAGCAGCTACGGGAGTCGGATTACAGATACGCAGTATTTT.

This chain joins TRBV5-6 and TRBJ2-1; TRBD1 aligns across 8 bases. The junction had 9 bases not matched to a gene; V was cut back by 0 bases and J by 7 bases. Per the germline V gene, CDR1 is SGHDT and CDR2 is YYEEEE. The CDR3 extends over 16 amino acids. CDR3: CASSLAGQGAWNEQFF. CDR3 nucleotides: TGTGCCAGCAGCTTGGCTGGGCAGGGGGCATGGAATGAGCAGTTCTTC. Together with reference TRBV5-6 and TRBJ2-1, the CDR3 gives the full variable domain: DAGVTQSPTHLIKTRGQQVTLRCSPKSGHDTVSWYQQALGQGPQFIFQYYEEEERQRGNFPDRFSGHQFPNYSSELNVNALLLGDSALYLCASSLAGQGAWNEQFFGPGTRLTVL.

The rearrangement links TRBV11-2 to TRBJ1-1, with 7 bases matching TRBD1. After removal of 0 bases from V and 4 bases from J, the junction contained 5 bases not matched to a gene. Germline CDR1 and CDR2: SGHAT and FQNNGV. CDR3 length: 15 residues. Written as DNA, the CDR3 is TGTGCCAGCAGCTTAGAGCGACAGGGCGGCACTGAAGCTTTCTTT. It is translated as CASSLERQGGTEAFF. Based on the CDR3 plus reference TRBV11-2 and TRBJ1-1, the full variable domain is EAGVAQSPRYKIIEKRQSVAFWCNPISGHATLYWYQQILGQGPKLLIQFQNNGVVDDSQLPKDRFSAERLKGVDSTLKIQPAKLEDSAVYLCASSLERQGGTEAFFGQGTRLTVV.

The CDR3 bases are TGTGCCAGCAGCGTAGTCGGCGGGAGTGTGACCGGGGAGCTGTTTTTT. Protein sequence: CASSVVGGSVTGELFF. The rearrangement links TRBV9 to TRBJ2-2; 7 nucleotides agree with TRBD2. Germline values: CDR1 SGDLS, CDR2 YYNGEE. This CDR3 has 16 amino acids. The V gene end was trimmed by 0 bases and the J gene end by 5 bases; junction bases not matched to a gene: 7. Drawing the rest from reference TRBV9 and TRBJ2-2, the complete variable domain is DSGVTQTPKHLITATGQRVTLRCSPRSGDLSVYWYQQSLDQGLQFLIQYYNGEERAKGNILERFSAQQFPDLHSELNLSSLELGDSALYFCASSVVGGSVTGELFFGEGSRLTVL.

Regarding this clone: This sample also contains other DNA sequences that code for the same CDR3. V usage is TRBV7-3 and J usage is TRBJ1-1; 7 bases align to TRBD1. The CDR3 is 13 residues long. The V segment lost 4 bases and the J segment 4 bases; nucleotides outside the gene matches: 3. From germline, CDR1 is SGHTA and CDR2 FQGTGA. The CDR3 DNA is TGTGCCAGCAGCTCGCAGGGGGGCACTGAAGCTTTCTTT. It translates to CASSSQGGTEAFF. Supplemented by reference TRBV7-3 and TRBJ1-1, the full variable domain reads GAGVSQTPSNKVTEKGKYVELRCDPISGHTALYWYRQSLGQGPEFLIYFQGTGAADDSGLPNDRFFAVRPEGSVSTLKIQRTERGDSAVYLCASSSQGGTEAFFGQGTRLTVV.

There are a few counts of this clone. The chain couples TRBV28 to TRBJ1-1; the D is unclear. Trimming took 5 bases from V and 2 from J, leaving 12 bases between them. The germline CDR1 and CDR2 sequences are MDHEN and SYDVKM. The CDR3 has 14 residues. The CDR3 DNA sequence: TGTGCCAGCAGTGCCTACACAGTAAACACTGAAGCTTTCTTT. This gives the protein CASSAYTVNTEAFF.

The CDR3 nucleotides are TGTGCCATCAGTGGGATACCGGGACAGGGTAATGAAGCTTTCTTT. This translates into CAISGIPGQGNEAFF. This chain connects TRBV10-3 to TRBJ1-1; 9 bases match TRBD1. The junction had 10 bases not matched to a gene; V was cut back by 4 bases and J by 7 bases. Germline lookup yields CDR1 ENHRY and CDR2 SYGVKD. The CDR3 covers 15 residues.